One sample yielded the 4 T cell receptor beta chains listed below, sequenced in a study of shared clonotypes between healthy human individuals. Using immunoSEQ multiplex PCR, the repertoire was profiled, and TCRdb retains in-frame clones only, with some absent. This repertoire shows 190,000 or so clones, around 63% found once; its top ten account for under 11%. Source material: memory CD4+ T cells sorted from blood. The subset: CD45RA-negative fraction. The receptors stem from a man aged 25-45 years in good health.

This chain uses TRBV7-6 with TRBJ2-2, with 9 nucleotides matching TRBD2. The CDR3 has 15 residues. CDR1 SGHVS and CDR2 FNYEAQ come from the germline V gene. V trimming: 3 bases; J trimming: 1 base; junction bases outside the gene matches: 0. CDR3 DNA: TGTGCCAGCAGCTTGACTAGCGGGAACACCGGGGAGCTGTTTTTT. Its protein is CASSLTSGNTGELFF.

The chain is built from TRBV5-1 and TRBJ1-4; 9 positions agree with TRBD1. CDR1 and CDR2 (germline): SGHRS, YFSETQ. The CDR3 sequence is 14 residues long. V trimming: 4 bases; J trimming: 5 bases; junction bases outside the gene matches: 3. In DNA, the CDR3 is TGCGCCAGCAGCCCAGGACAGGGGAATGAAAAACTGTTTTTT. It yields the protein CASSPGQGNEKLFF.

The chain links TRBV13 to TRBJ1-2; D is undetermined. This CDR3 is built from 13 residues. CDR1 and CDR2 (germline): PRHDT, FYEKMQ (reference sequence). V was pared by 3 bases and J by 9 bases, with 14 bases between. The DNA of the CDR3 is TGTGCCAGCAGCTTTGGGGTCCGGGAAAGCTACACCTTC. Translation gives CASSFGVRESYTF.

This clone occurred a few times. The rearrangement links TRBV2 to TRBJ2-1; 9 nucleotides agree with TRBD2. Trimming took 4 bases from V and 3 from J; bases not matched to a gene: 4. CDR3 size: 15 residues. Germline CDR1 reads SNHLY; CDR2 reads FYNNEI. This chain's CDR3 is CASSGRTSVYNEQFF. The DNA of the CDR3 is TGTGCCAGCAGTGGGCGGACTAGCGTCTACAATGAGCAGTTCTTC.